This T cell receptor beta chain emerged from a study of T cells in Graves' hyperthyroidism and ophthalmopathy. Many counts were recorded for this clonotype. Fresh peripheral blood, 9.5 to 10 ml of it, supplied the PBMCs. RNA transcripts provided the source from which TCR beta CDR3 regions were amplified. The TCR CDR3 was amplified in a first-round RT-PCR using the HTBI primer set. TCRdb recomputed calls from the multiplex PCR reads with MiXCR, one row per CDR3 protein. The repertoire holds 550,000 to 800,000 distinct CDR3 sequences, with roughly 17% as singletons. Per germline, CDR1 SGHTA and CDR2 FQGNSA. This CDR3 has 13 residues. The V and J ends lost 5 bases and 7 bases respectively, with 14 bases between them.

This TCR was recovered from a man aged 45 to 65 with Graves' hyperthyroidism. This chain joins TRBV7-2 and TRBJ2-5; the D gene is possibly TRBD1 (5 bases). The sequencing sample was made of blood. The CDR3 sequence is CASSADTQRTQYF. The DNA for the CDR3 is TGTGCCAGCAGCGCGGACACCCAAAGGACCCAGTACTTC.